This T cell receptor (beta chain) was sequenced in a study of blood T cells in healthy people across ages. In the study overall: T cells yielded about one barcoded beta molecule per two cells through template switching. Findings and caveats of the study: Per million T cells, the diversity of TCR beta decreased roughly linearly as age advanced. Naive T cell percentage and TCR beta diversity correlated strongly.

This clonotype was observed a handful of times. Its antigen is as yet unknown. V trimming: 2 bases; J trimming: 3 bases; junction bases outside the gene matches: 9. There are 16 residues in the CDR3. Germline V gene lookup returns CDR1 MNHNY and CDR2 SVGAGI (reference sequence). A second PCR, run for roughly 7 to 12 cycles, used a sample-barcoded 5' primer plus a J-beta primer mix. Each cDNA was tagged by a template-switch adaptor containing 12 random nucleotides. TCRdb called the 5' RACE reads again in MiXCR, with one record for every CDR3 protein. The repertoire has some 1,500,000 distinct CDR3 sequences, approximately 39% of them found once; the top ten carry approximately 4.1%.

The receptor's source is a young woman in good health. Input material: blood. The V call is TRBV6-6, the J call TRBJ2-5, with 7 bases lining up with TRBD1. In nucleotides, the CDR3 is TGTGCCAGCAGTTACCCAGCAGGACAGGTTAAAGAGACCCAGTACTTC. Translating gives CASSYPAGQVKETQYF.